This TCR beta chain was captured by sequencing in a study of T cells in localized non-small cell lung cancer. Using immunoSEQ multiplex PCR, the repertoire was profiled, and TCRdb retains in-frame clones only, with some absent. The profile shows about 83,000 clones, around 82% of them singletons. The germline V gene has CDR1 LGHNA and CDR2 YSLEER. Trimming removed 0 bases at V and 2 bases at J, with 5 bases between. The CDR3 consists of 14 residues. This clonotype originated in an older female donor with stage I lung adenocarcinoma. Source: peripheral blood, taken before any cancer treatment. The gene calls are TRBV4-3 and TRBJ2-1; D is unresolved. The chain's CDR3 is CASSQDPTYNEQFF. CDR3 in DNA: TGCGCCAGCAGCCAAGATCCCACCTACAATGAGCAGTTCTTC.